The clone carrying this T cell receptor beta chain was seen only once. The data stem from a study of blood T cell repertoires in COVID-19. About the study: Samples of COVID-19 (acute and convalescent) were obtained from the United States, Italy and Spain.

The authors' processing: Amplifying reference gene primers gave estimates of nucleated cell counts. Using immunoSEQ multiplex PCR, the repertoire was profiled, and TCRdb retains in-frame clones only, with some absent. The DNA was the basis for D and trimming; V, J and clone size are from that table. This table has roughly 100,000 clones, more than 75% appearing once. After removal of 5 bases from V and 4 bases from J, the junction contained 7 bases not matched to a gene. Germline lookup yields CDR1 MNHEY and CDR2 SMNVEV (reference sequence). This CDR3 has 15 amino acids. The sequence was obtained from a man over 45 with active or convalescent COVID-19. This chain connects TRBV27 to TRBJ1-1, with 10 bases lining up with TRBD1. The sample taken for sequencing was peripheral blood. CDR3 protein: CASSARQGAGTEAFF. The CDR3 DNA reads as TGTGCCAGCAGTGCCCGACAGGGGGCGGGCACTGAAGCTTTCTTT.